The TCR beta chain described here comes from a study of identifying expanded T cells in peripheral blood. Study conclusions and caveats: Over approximately two and four weeks, about 16.4 and 19 clones changed, versus around 1.3 between replicates. Clone count variance between approximately 2-week samples rose with total template count.

The length of the CDR3 is 16 residues. V lost 0 bases and J lost 2, with 12 bases in between. Looked up from germline, CDR1 is SGHRS and CDR2 is YFSETQ. Turning to this clone: The antigen is not known.

No infections or other immune events were documented during collection. Using immunoSEQ multiplex PCR, the repertoire was profiled, and TCRdb retains in-frame clones only, with some absent. The sample lists more than 95,000 clones; around four fifths were seen once. The V call is TRBV5-1, the J call TRBJ1-3; no clear D. Material for sequencing was blood. This TCR derives from a person aged 18 to 70 in good health. The CDR3 sequence: CASSLDGSTPGNTIYF. In DNA form, the CDR3 reads TGCGCCAGCAGCTTGGACGGATCCACCCCTGGAAACACCATATATTTT.